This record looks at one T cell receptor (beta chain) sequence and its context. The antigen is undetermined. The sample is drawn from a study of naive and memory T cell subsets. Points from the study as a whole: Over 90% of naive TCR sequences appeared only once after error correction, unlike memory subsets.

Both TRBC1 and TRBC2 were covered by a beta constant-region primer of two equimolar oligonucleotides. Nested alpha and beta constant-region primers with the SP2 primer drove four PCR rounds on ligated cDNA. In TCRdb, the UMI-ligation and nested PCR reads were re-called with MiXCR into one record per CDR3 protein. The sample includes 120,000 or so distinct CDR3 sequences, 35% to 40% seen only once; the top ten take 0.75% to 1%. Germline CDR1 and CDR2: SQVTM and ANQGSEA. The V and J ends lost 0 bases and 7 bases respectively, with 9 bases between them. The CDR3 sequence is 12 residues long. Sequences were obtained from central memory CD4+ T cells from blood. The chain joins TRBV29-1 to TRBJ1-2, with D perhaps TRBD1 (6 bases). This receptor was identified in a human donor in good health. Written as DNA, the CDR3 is TGCAGCGTTGAAGAGGGGGCCCTTGGCTACACCTTC. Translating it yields CSVEEGALGYTF.